This T cell receptor (beta chain) was observed in a study of T-cell memory formation after mild COVID-19. About the research overall: Clusters were largely donor specific. Findings and caveats of the study: Day 15 to 85 contracting clones showed balanced CD4/CD8; later expanders leaned CD4+. Shrinking CD4+ clones were chiefly CM and EM; CD8+ ones were chiefly EMRA.

Each CDR3 protein gets one entry after TCRdb re-called the 5' RACE reads with MiXCR. Among roughly 110,000 distinct CDR3 sequences listed, 22% were seen once. CDR1 is SGHTA, CDR2 FQGNSA, per germline. The CDR3 sequence is 16 residues long. Trimming removed 5 bases from V and 4 bases from J, with 19 bases in between. A remark on this clonotype: Its target is not known.

Sample: PBMCs or a T cell subset sorted from them (not recorded which). The chain has TRBV7-2 and TRBJ2-3, with a possible D match to TRBD2 (7 bases). The source of this sequence is a man aged 18-30 years who had mild COVID-19 (a few samples of this study predate the infection). Cell type and time point are not known. This CDR3 reads CASSLMGGAPADTQYF. CDR3 nucleotides: TGTGCCAGCAGCCTCATGGGGGGGGCACCCGCAGATACGCAGTATTTT.